This TCR beta chain was retrieved from a study of shared clonotypes between healthy human individuals. Overall study results and limits: On the whole, naive subsets had larger estimated richness than memory subsets had. Relative to clonotypes present in all four donors, those not shared had lower generation probabilities.

Every one of the donors was a Caucasian adult that lived in Nashville, Tennessee. With 6 bases removed from V and 4 bases from J, the gap between germline ends came to 15 bases. Germline V gene data show CDR1 as SNHLY and CDR2 as FYNNEI. The CDR3 contains 14 residues. To note about this clone: Its antigen is unidentified.

TCRdb's copy holds only in-frame clones and misses some; the assay was immunoSEQ multiplex PCR. The sample lists about 2.4 million clones, roughly 93% occurring once. This TCR was recovered from a man aged 18-30 years in good health. Some clones in this sample may be carry-over from other donors' samples. The V and J genes are TRBV2 and TRBJ1-1; the D gene is possibly TRBD1 (5 bases). The specimen was naive CD4+ T cells from PBMCs. As to subset: CD45RA+ positively selected. CDR3 nucleotide sequence: TGTGCCAGCAGCAATAACTTGGGGGGCACTGAAGCTTTCTTT. It is translated as CASSNNLGGTEAFF.